The rows below give T cell receptor beta chains drawn from one sample of a study of control samples from healthy donors and cancer patients. Clones were sequenced by immunoSEQ multiplex PCR, and TCRdb holds only the in-frame ones, with some missing. The sample yields 200,000 or so clones, about 95% seen once. Sequences were obtained from blood. The source is a man aged 50 to 59 in good health. CDR3s include the opening cysteine and the closing phenylalanine or tryptophan. A D gene is named only where the DNA matches it firmly. Only some rows state a clone size, as once, few, many or a class for expanded clones.

j_gene	abundance	d_gene	v_gene	CDR3aa	CDR3nt
TRBJ2-7	once	-	TRBV19	CATRGAPDEQYF	TGTGCCACTCGGGGGGCCCCGGACGAGCAGTACTTC
TRBJ2-1	-	TRBD2	TRBV11-3	CASSVRGGPMKQFF	TGTGCCAGCAGCGTTCGGGGGGGCCCAATGAAGCAGTTCTTC
TRBJ1-1	-	-	TRBV2	CASSGVVGGEAFF	TGTGCCAGCAGTGGGGTAGTCGGAGGAGAAGCTTTCTTT
TRBJ2-1	-	-	TRBV18	CASSPQAILEQFF	TGTGCCAGCTCACCACAGGCAATTCTTGAGCAGTTCTTC
TRBJ1-1	-	-	TRBV2	CASSVPGMNTEAFF	TGTGCCAGCAGTGTCCCCGGCATGAACACTGAAGCTTTCTTT
TRBJ2-3	once	TRBD1	TRBV7-9	CASSSIPGGPGPDTQYF	TGTGCCAGCAGCTCGATCCCAGGGGGCCCGGGGCCAGATACGCAGTATTTT
TRBJ1-5	-	-	TRBV7-2	CASSSYRGPNQPQHF	TGTGCCAGCAGTTCCTACCGGGGCCCGAATCAGCCCCAGCATTTT
TRBJ1-3	-	-	TRBV7-9	CASSLGGGASGNTIYF	TGTGCCAGCAGCCTTGGTGGGGGAGCGTCTGGAAACACCATATATTTT
TRBJ1-6	-	TRBD1	TRBV5-4	CASSLRGQGNSPLHF	TGTGCCAGCAGCTTGCGCGGACAGGGGAATTCACCCCTCCACTTT
TRBJ1-3	-	-	TRBV18	CASSPPAGGNTIYF	TGTGCCAGCTCACCACCGGCAGGGGGAAACACCATATATTTT
TRBJ1-6	-	-	TRBV6-6	CASSRRSGTGSSYNSPLHF	TGTGCCAGCAGTCGCCGGAGCGGAACTGGGAGCTCCTATAATTCACCCCTCCACTTT
TRBJ2-3	-	-	TRBV7-2	CASSLIGRGMDTQYF	TGTGCCAGCAGCTTAATCGGACGGGGGATGGATACGCAGTATTTT
TRBJ2-3	-	TRBD2	TRBV9	CASSGGTSGRTDTQYF	TGTGCCAGCAGCGGTGGGACTAGCGGCCGCACAGATACGCAGTATTTT
TRBJ1-2	-	TRBD1	TRBV28	CASSSGGKGYGYTF	TGTGCCAGCAGTTCAGGGGGGAAGGGCTATGGCTACACCTTC
TRBJ1-1	-	-	TRBV28	CASSLLPNSLNTEAFF	TGTGCCAGCAGTCTCCTGCCCAACTCCCTGAACACTGAAGCTTTCTTT
TRBJ1-2	-	TRBD1	TRBV6-6	CASSDRGRNGYTF	TGTGCCAGCAGTGACAGGGGGCGCAATGGCTACACCTTC
TRBJ2-3	once	-	TRBV4-1	CASSQDSGTSTDTQYF	TGCGCCAGCAGCCAAGATTCTGGTACTAGCACAGATACGCAGTATTTT
TRBJ1-2	-	-	TRBV9	CASSVELSQGYTF	TGTGCCAGCAGCGTAGAGCTCTCCCAAGGCTACACCTTC
TRBJ1-5	-	-	TRBV6-5	CASSRQVFGQPQHF	TGTGCCAGCAGTAGACAGGTTTTTGGTCAGCCCCAGCATTTT
TRBJ1-2	-	-	TRBV28	CASSLGQSYGYTF	TGTGCCAGCAGTTTAGGACAGAGCTATGGCTACACCTTC
TRBJ1-2	once	-	TRBV28	CASSLGGVNYGYTF	TGTGCCAGCAGTTTGGGCGGGGTTAACTATGGCTACACCTTC
TRBJ1-6	-	TRBD1	TRBV5-1	CASSLAGGGSPLHF	TGCGCCAGCAGCTTGGCAGGGGGAGGTTCACCCCTCCACTTT
TRBJ2-4	-	TRBD1	TRBV7-2	CASSRTGVGENIQYF	TGTGCCAGCAGCCGGACAGGGGTGGGGGAAAACATTCAGTACTTC
TRBJ2-2	once	-	TRBV1	CTSSQDGASNTGELFF	TGCACCAGCAGCCAAGATGGGGCGTCGAACACCGGGGAGCTGTTTTTT
TRBJ2-3	once	-	TRBV24-1	CATEGGRDTQYF	TGTGCCACCGAGGGGGGTCGCGATACGCAGTATTTT
TRBJ2-7	-	-	TRBV5-1	CASRDSYEQYF	TGCGCCAGCAGGGACAGCTACGAGCAGTACTTC
TRBJ2-1	-	-	TRBV11-3	CASSLSRSYNEQFF	TGTGCCAGCAGCTTAAGCAGGAGCTACAATGAGCAGTTCTTC
TRBJ1-4	-	-	TRBV28	CASSFAGVEEKLFF	TGTGCCAGCAGTTTCGCCGGGGTTGAGGAAAAACTGTTTTTT
TRBJ2-6	-	-	TRBV19	CASSITGTFSGANVLTF	TGTGCCAGTAGTATTACAGGGACCTTCTCTGGGGCCAACGTCCTGACTTTC
TRBJ1-2	-	-	TRBV7-2	CASSPGDYGYTF	TGTGCCAGCAGCCCCGGGGACTATGGCTACACCTTC
TRBJ2-7	once	-	TRBV3-1/TRBV3-2	CASSQAGGPNYEQYF	TGTGCCAGCAGCCAAGCCGGGGGTCCAAACTACGAGCAGTACTTC
TRBJ1-3	-	-	TRBV28	CASSPPSRVSGNTIYF	TGTGCCAGCAGTCCTCCTTCGAGGGTTTCTGGAAACACCATATATTTT
TRBJ2-2	-	-	TRBV5-5	CASSLGSNTGELFF	TGTGCCAGCAGCTTGGGTTCCAACACCGGGGAGCTGTTTTTT
TRBJ1-1	-	-	TRBV6-5	CASSYTESTEAFF	TGTGCCAGCAGTTACACAGAGTCGACTGAAGCTTTCTTT
TRBJ2-6	-	-	TRBV5-8	CASSLGGWISGANVLTF	TGTGCCAGCAGCTTGGGGGGTTGGATCTCTGGGGCCAACGTCCTGACTTTC
TRBJ2-7	-	-	TRBV5-5	CASSLGWFEGF	TGTGCCAGCAGCCTCGGGTGGTTCGAAGGGTTC
TRBJ1-3	-	-	TRBV2	CASNEGPGNTIYF	TGTGCCAGCAACGAGGGGCCTGGAAACACCATATATTTT
TRBJ2-1	-	-	TRBV27	CASSPNYNEQFF	TGTGCCAGCAGTCCGAACTACAATGAGCAGTTCTTC
TRBJ2-4	-	-	TRBV2	CASQPNEAKNIQYF	TGTGCCAGCCAACCCAATGAGGCCAAAAACATTCAGTACTTC
TRBJ1-6	-	-	TRBV7-9	CASSLARTENSPLHF	TGTGCCAGCAGCTTAGCGCGGACAGAAAATTCACCCCTCCACTTT
TRBJ1-2	-	-	TRBV27	CASSPQGFYGYTF	TGTGCCAGCAGCCCACAGGGATTCTATGGCTACACCTTC
TRBJ1-3	-	-	TRBV21-1	CASRPMSSGNTIYF	TGTGCCAGCCGCCCTATGAGCTCTGGAAACACCATATATTTT
TRBJ2-7	-	-	TRBV12-3/TRBV12-4	CASSSKGYQQYF	TGTGCCAGCAGTTCGAAGGGGTATCAGCAGTACTTC